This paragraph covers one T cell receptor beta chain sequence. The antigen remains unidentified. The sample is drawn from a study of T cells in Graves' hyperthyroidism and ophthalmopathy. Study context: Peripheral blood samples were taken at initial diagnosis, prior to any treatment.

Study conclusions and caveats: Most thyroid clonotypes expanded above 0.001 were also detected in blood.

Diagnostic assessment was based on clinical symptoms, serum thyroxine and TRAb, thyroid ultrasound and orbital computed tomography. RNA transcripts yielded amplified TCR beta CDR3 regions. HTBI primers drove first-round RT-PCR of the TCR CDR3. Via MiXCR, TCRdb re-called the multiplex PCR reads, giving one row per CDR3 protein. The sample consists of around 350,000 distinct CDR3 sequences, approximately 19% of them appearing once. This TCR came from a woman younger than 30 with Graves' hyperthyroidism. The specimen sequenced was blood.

The CDR3 region has the DNA TGTGCCAGCTCGTCGGGACATGGGGGTTCACCCCTCCACTTT. Translation gives CASSSGHGGSPLHF. The J gene is TRBJ1-6, the V gene TRBV18; D may be TRBD1 (6 bases). V was trimmed by 6 bases and J by 9 bases, leaving 15 bases between them. CDR1 and CDR2 (germline): KGHSH, LQKENI. This CDR3 contains 14 residues.